The T cell receptor (beta chain) described here comes from a study of blood T cell repertoires in COVID-19. In the study overall: Both acute and convalescent COVID-19 samples were obtained from the United States, Italy and Spain. T cells, B-cell-depleted T cells, or PBMCs supplied cDNA or gDNA.

The CDR3 is 17 amino acids. Trimming removed 0 bases at V and 3 bases at J, with 15 bases between. From germline, CDR1 is LGHNA and CDR2 YSLEER. How the authors handled the data: Estimation of nucleated cell counts relied on the amplification of reference gene primers. Assay used: immunoSEQ multiplex PCR; TCRdb lists only in-frame clones, some missing. From that table come the V and J calls and clone size; the DNA was used to work out D and trimming. The sample holds roughly 200,000 clones; approximately 80% are singletons and the top ten take about 1.6%. The chain recombines TRBV4-3 with TRBJ2-1, with D perhaps matching TRBD2 (6 bases). Input material: peripheral blood. The sequence was collected from a human donor in a cohort sampled during active COVID-19. CDR3 in amino acids: CASSQEIVGGGYNEQFF. The CDR3 DNA is TGCGCCAGCAGCCAAGAAATAGTGGGAGGAGGCTACAATGAGCAGTTCTTC.